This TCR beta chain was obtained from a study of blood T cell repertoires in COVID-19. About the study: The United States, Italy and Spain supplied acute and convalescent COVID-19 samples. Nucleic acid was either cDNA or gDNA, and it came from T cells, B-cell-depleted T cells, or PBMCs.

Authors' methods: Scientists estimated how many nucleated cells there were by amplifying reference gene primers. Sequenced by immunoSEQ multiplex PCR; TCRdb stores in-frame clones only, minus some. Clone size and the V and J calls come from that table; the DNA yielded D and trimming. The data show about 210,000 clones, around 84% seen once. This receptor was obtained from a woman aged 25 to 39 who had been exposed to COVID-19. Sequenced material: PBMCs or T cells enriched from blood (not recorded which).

DNA for the CDR3: TGCAGTGCTAGTTCAGGGCACACCATGAACACTGAAGCTTTCTTT. Residues: CSASSGHTMNTEAFF. V usage is TRBV20-1 and J usage is TRBJ1-1; D might be TRBD1 (5 bases). CDR3 size: 15 residues. Germline V CDR1 and CDR2: DFQATT, SNEGSKA (reference sequence). Trimming cost V 3 bases and J 0 bases, with 14 bases left between them.